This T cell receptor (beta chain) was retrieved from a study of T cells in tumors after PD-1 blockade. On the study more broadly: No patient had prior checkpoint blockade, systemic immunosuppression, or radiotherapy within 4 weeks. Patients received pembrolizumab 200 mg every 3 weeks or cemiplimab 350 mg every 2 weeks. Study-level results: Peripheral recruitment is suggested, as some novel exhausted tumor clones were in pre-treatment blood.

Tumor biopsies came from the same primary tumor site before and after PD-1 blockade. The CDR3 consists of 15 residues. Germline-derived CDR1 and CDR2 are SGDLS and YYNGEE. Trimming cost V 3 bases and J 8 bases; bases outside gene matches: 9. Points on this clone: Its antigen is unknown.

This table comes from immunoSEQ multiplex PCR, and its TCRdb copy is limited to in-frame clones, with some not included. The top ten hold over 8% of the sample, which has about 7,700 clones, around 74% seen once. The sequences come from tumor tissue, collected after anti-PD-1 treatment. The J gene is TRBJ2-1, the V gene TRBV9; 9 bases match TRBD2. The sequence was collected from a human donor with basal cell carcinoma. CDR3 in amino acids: CASSDPGLAQHEQFF. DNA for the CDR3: TGTGCCAGCAGCGATCCGGGACTAGCCCAGCATGAGCAGTTCTTC.